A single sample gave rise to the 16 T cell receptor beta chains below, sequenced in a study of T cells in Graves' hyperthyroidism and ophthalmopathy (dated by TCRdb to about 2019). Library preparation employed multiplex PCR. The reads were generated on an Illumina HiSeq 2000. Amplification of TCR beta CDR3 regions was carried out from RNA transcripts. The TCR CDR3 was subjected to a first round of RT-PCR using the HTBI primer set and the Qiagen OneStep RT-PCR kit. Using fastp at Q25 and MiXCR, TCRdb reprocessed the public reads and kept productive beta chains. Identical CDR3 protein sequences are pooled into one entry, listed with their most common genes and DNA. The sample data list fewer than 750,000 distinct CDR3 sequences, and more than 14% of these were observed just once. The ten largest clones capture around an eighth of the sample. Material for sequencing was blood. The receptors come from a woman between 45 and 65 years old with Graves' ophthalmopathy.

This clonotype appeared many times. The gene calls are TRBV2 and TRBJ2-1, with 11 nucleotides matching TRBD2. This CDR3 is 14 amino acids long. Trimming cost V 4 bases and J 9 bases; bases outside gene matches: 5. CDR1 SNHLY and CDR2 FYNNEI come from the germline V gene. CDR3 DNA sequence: TGTGCCAGCAGTGTTCTAGCGGGAGGAGGTGAGCAGTTCTTC. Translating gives CASSVLAGGGEQFF.

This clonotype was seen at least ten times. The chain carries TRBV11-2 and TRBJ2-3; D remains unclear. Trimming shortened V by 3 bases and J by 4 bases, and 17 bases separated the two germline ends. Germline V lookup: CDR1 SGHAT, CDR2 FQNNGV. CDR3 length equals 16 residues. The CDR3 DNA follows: TGTGCCAGCAGCTTTTTCTCCCTCGGCCGGCCAGATACGCAGTATTTT. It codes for CASSFFSLGRPDTQYF.

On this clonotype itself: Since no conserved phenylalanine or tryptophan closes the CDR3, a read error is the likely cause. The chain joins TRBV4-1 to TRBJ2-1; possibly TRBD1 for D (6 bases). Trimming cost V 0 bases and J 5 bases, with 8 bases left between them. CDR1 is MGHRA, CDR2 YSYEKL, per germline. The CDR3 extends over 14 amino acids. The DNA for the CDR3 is TGCGCCAGCAGCCAAGATTACAGGGACAATGAGCAGTTCTCC. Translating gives CASSQDYRDNEQFS.

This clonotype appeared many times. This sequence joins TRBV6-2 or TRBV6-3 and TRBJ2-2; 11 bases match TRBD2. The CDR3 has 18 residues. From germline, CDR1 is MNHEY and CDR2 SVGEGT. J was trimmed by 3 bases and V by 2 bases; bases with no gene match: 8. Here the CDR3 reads CASSYHPGLAGDTGELFF. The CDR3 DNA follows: TGTGCCAGCAGTTACCACCCCGGACTAGCGGGTGACACCGGGGAGCTGTTTTTT.

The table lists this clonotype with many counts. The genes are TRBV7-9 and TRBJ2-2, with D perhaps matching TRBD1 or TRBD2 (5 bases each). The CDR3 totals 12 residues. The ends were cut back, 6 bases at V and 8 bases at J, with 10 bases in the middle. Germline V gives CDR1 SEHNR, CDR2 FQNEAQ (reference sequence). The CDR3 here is CASRDGTGELFF. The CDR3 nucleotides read TGTGCCAGCAGAGACGGGACGGGGGAGCTGTTTTTT.

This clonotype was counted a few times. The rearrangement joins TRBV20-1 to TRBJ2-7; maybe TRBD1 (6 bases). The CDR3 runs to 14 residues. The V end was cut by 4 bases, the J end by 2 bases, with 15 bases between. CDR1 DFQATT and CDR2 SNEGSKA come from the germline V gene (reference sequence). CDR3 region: CSAIYRVGTYEQYF. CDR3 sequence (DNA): TGCAGTGCTATCTACAGGGTAGGAACCTACGAGCAGTACTTC.

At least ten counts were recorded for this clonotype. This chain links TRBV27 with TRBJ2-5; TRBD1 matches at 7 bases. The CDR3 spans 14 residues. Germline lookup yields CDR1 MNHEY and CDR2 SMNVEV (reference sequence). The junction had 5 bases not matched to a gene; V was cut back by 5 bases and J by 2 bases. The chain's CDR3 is CASSPMDRQETQYF. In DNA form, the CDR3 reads TGTGCCAGCAGTCCCATGGACAGGCAAGAGACCCAGTACTTC.

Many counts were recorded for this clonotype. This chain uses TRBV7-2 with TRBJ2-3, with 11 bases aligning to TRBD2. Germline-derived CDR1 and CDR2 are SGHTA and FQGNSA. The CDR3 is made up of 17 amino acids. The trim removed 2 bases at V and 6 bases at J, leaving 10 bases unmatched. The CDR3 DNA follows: TGTGCCAGCAGCTTATCACTAGCGGGAGAGGGGTGGGATACGCAGTATTTT. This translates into CASSLSLAGEGWDTQYF.

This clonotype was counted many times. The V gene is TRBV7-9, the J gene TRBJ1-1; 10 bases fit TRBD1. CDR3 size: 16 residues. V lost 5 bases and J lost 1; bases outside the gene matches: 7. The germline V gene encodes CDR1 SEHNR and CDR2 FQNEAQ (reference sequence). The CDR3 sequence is CASSVGDRGENTEAFF. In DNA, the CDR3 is TGTGCCAGCAGCGTAGGGGACAGGGGCGAGAACACTGAAGCTTTCTTT.

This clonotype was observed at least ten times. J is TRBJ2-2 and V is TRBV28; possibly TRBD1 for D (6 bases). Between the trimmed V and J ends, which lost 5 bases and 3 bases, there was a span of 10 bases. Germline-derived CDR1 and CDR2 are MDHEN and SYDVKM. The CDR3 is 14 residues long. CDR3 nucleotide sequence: TGTGCCAGCAGTGCCGGACAGTACACCGGGGAGCTGTTTTTT. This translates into CASSAGQYTGELFF.

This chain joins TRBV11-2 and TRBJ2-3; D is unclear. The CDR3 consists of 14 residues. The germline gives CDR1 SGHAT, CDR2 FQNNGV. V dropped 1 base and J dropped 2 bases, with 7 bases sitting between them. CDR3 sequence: CASSLAWNTDTQYF. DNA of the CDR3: TGTGCCAGCAGCTTAGCGTGGAACACAGATACGCAGTATTTT.

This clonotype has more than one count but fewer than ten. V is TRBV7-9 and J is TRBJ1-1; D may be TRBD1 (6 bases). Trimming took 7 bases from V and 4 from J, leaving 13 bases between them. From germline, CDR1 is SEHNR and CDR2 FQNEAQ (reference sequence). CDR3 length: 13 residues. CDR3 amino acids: CASIKGVATEAFF. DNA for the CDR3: TGTGCCAGCATCAAGGGGGTCGCCACTGAAGCTTTCTTT.

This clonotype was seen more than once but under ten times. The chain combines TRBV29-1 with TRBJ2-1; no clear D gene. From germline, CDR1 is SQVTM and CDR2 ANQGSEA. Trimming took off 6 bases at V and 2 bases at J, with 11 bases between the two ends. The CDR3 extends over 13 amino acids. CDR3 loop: CSVTDSPYNEQFF. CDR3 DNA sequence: TGCAGCGTAACAGATAGTCCCTACAATGAGCAGTTCTTC.

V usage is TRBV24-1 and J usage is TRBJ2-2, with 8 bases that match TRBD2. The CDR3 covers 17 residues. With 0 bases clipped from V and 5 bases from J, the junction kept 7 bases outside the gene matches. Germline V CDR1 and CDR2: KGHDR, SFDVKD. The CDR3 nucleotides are TGTGCCACCAGTGATTTGCCCAGCGGGAGTCATACCGGGGAGCTGTTTTTT. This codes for CATSDLPSGSHTGELFF.

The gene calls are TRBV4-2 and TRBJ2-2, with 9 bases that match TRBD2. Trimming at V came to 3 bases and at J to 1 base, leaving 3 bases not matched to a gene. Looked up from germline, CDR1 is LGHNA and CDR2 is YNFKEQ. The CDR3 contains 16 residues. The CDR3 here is CASSHETSGNTGELFF. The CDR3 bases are TGTGCCAGCAGCCACGAGACTAGCGGGAACACCGGGGAGCTGTTTTTT.

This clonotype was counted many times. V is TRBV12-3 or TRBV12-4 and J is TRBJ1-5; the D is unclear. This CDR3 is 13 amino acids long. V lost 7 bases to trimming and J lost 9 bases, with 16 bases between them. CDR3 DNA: TGTGCCAGCAAACTCGCGCCGGCGGGGCCCCAGCATTTT. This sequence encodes CASKLAPAGPQHF.